This is a list of T cell receptor beta chains from one sample in a study of PD-1 blockade in mismatch repair-deficient tumors. Libraries were prepared by immunoSEQ multiplex PCR; TCRdb keeps only in-frame clonotypes and omits some of them. This sample has under 50,000 clones, with over 60% found just once. The sequencing used PBMCs, collected before pembrolizumab treatment. Every receptor here comes from an adult with mismatch repair-deficient cancer. Each CDR3 is given with its conserved first and last residue. The D gene is left open where the match is weak. The size entry is marked missing in some rows and otherwise reads once, few, many or a size class.

D	size	J	V	DNA	CDR3
NA	NA	TRBJ1-2	TRBV28	TGTGCCAGCAGCCCCCCGGACAGCTATGGCTACACCTTC	CASSPPDSYGYTF
TRBD2	NA	TRBJ2-3	TRBV10-3	TGTGCCACCCGACTAGCGGGGAGCACAGATACGCAGTATTTT	CATRLAGSTDTQYF
NA	NA	TRBJ2-1	TRBV5-4	TGCGCCAGCAGCTGGAAGGTTGGCAATGAGCAGTTCTTC	CASSWKVGNEQFF
NA	NA	TRBJ2-7	TRBV7-8	TGTGCCAGCAGCTTCGATTCCTACGAGCAGTACTTC	CASSFDSYEQYF
NA	few	TRBJ2-2	TRBV23-1	TGCGCCAGTCGGCTCCAGACTGGGGAGCTGTTTTTT	CASRLQTGELFF
NA	once	TRBJ2-7	TRBV27	TGTGCCAGCCGCTTGAAGACTGGGACACGGGACATGGGAGCCTACGAGCAGTACTTC	CASRLKTGTRDMGAYEQYF
NA	NA	TRBJ1-3	TRBV23-1	TGCGCCAGCAGCCACATCTCTGGAAACACCATATATTTT	CASSHISGNTIYF
TRBD2	NA	TRBJ2-7	TRBV5-1	TGCGCCAGCAGCTCGGGACTAGTGTCGAGCGAGCAGTACTTC	CASSSGLVSSEQYF
NA	NA	TRBJ1-4	TRBV5-1	TGCGCCAGCAGACCGGTCGGGGGGCATGGTAATGAAAAACTGTTTTTT	CASRPVGGHGNEKLFF
NA	NA	TRBJ2-1	TRBV27	TGTGCCAGCAGTTGGGGGGGCGAGATAAAGATCTTC	CASSWGGEIKIF
TRBD2	NA	TRBJ2-7	TRBV6-5	TGTGCCAGCAGTTACCGAATAGCGGGATTATACGAGCAGTACTTC	CASSYRIAGLYEQYF
NA	NA	TRBJ2-7	TRBV19	TGTGCCAGTAGTCCCAGCACCAAAACAAGTGAGCAGTACTTC	CASSPSTKTSEQYF
TRBD1	NA	TRBJ2-4	TRBV28	TGTGCCAGCAGTCCACAGGGGGAGGCCAAAAACATTCAGTACTTC	CASSPQGEAKNIQYF
NA	NA	TRBJ2-3	TRBV5-1	TGCGCCAGCAGCGAAGGGACTTGGACTAGCACAGATACGCAGTATTTT	CASSEGTWTSTDTQYF
NA	once	TRBJ2-7	TRBV30	TGTGCCTGGAGAAGTGAGAGCTCCTACGAGCAGTACTTC	CAWRSESSYEQYF
NA	NA	TRBJ2-1	TRBV11-3	TGTGCCAGCAGCTTATATCTGTGGAATGAGCAGTTCTTC	CASSLYLWNEQFF
NA	medium-sized	TRBJ2-2	TRBV14	TGTGCCAGCAGCCCGGACACTCGGGAGCTGTTTTTT	CASSPDTRELFF
NA	NA	TRBJ1-1	TRBV18	TGTGCCAGCTCAGTGGACAGAGAGGCCACTGAAGCTTTCTTT	CASSVDREATEAFF
TRBD1	NA	TRBJ1-2	TRBV7-6	TGTGCCAGCAGTCCCGGCGGGGACAGGGTTGGTGGCTACACCTTC	CASSPGGDRVGGYTF
NA	few	TRBJ1-1	TRBV11-2	TGTGCCAGCAGCTTAGTTACGAGTGCGTTGGGAGGAAAAGCTTTCTTT	CASSLVTSALGGKAFF
NA	NA	TRBJ1-2	TRBV23-1	TGCGCCAGCAGTTGGGACTTCTCTGGTTCCACCTTC	CASSWDFSGSTF
TRBD1	NA	TRBJ1-1	TRBV18	TGTGCCAGCTCACCGGAGACAGGGTTGAGCACACGTGAAGCTTTCTTT	CASSPETGLSTREAFF
NA	NA	TRBJ2-1	TRBV5-1	TGCGCCAGCAGCCAGGCAGACTTAAGCTCCTACAATGAGCAGTTCTTC	CASSQADLSSYNEQFF
TRBD2	NA	TRBJ2-1	TRBV29-1	TGCAGCGTTGACAGGAGCGGGAGAAAATCCTACAATGAGCAGTTCTTC	CSVDRSGRKSYNEQFF
TRBD2	NA	TRBJ2-1	TRBV7-9	TGTGCCAGCAGCGTCGAGGGAGGGCCTTTTGAGCAGTTCTTC	CASSVEGGPFEQFF
TRBD1	once	TRBJ2-7	TRBV11-1	TGTGCCAGCAGCCCAGCCACCGGGACAGCGAACTACGAGCAGTACTTC	CASSPATGTANYEQYF
TRBD1	NA	TRBJ1-1	TRBV19	TGTGCCAGTAGTAACCGGGACAGGGGACTTGGGACTGAAGCTTTCTTT	CASSNRDRGLGTEAFF
NA	NA	TRBJ1-2	TRBV5-5	TGTGCCAGCGGGCGGGGACGGGCGGATGGCTACACCTTC	CASGRGRADGYTF
NA	few	TRBJ2-7	TRBV2	TGTGCCAGCAGTTACGGCTACGAGCAGTACTTC	CASSYGYEQYF
TRBD2	NA	TRBJ2-2	TRBV9	TGTGCCAGCAGCTCCGGGGGGACTTTCGGGGAGCTGTTTTTT	CASSSGGTFGELFF
NA	NA	TRBJ1-1	TRBV30	TGTGCCTGGAGTGTCTATGAGGGCCCGAACACTGAAGCTTTCTTT	CAWSVYEGPNTEAFF
NA	NA	TRBJ2-3	TRBV6-5	TGTGCCAGCAGTTACTCCAGCGAAGGAGGCACAGATACGCAGTATTTT	CASSYSSEGGTDTQYF
NA	NA	TRBJ1-2	TRBV21-1	TGTGCCAGCAGCAAAGGTGCAGGAAAAAATGGCTACACCTTC	CASSKGAGKNGYTF
TRBD1	NA	TRBJ2-6	TRBV5-1	TGCGCCAGCAGCTCCAGACAGGGGGCGACGTCTGGGGCCAACGTCCTGACTTTC	CASSSRQGATSGANVLTF
NA	few	TRBJ2-2	TRBV7-3	TGTGCCAGCAGCCGGACGGATGACACCGGGGAGCTGTTTTTT	CASSRTDDTGELFF
NA	NA	TRBJ2-2	TRBV9	TGTGCCAGCAGCGTAGCTCGAGAGGGGGCCGGGGAGCTGTTTTTT	CASSVAREGAGELFF
TRBD1	NA	TRBJ1-5	TRBV15	TGTGCCACCAGCAGAGAACGGACAGGGTCTAATCAGCCCCAGCATTTT	CATSRERTGSNQPQHF
NA	NA	TRBJ2-3	TRBV30	TGTGCCTGGAGTCCCGGGCGAGATACGCAGTATTTT	CAWSPGRDTQYF
NA	NA	TRBJ2-3	TRBV7-9	TGTGCCAGCAGCCCTGGGACTGACACAGATACGCAGTATTTT	CASSPGTDTDTQYF
NA	NA	TRBJ1-1	TRBV19	TGTGCCAGTAGGGGGGGGCCGGCTGAAGCTTTCTTT	CASRGGPAEAFF
TRBD1	few	TRBJ1-1	TRBV2	TGTGCCAGCAGCCAAGACAGGGGGTTGACTGAAGCTTTCTTT	CASSQDRGLTEAFF
TRBD1	NA	TRBJ1-1	TRBV19	TGTGCCAGTAGAAGCCCGGGACAGCCGAACACTGAAGCTTTCTTT	CASRSPGQPNTEAFF
NA	NA	TRBJ1-5	TRBV6-5	TGTGCCAGCCAATCACTAAGGGGGACAAATCAGCCCCAGCATTTT	CASQSLRGTNQPQHF
NA	NA	TRBJ2-3	TRBV23-1	TGCGCCAGCAGTGGGAATGACGAGGATGCAGATACGCAGTATTTT	CASSGNDEDADTQYF
TRBD2	NA	TRBJ2-2	TRBV9	TGTGCCAGCAGCGGGAGGACTAGCGGAGTCGCGAACACCGGGGAGCTGTTTTTT	CASSGRTSGVANTGELFF
NA	NA	TRBJ2-7	TRBV5-4	TGTGCCAGCAGCTTGGTCGGCGACGAGCAGTACTTC	CASSLVGDEQYF
NA	NA	TRBJ2-1	TRBV7-6	TGTGCCAGCAGCTTAGAGTCCGAGCAGTTCTTC	CASSLESEQFF
NA	NA	TRBJ2-1	TRBV7-9	TGTGCCAGCAGCTTAGTCGAGAGGTTTAGGAGCTCCTACAATGAGCAGTTCTTC	CASSLVERFRSSYNEQFF
NA	NA	TRBJ1-1	TRBV7-3	TGTGCCAGCAGCTTAATTCGGAACACTGAAGCTTTCTTT	CASSLIRNTEAFF
NA	NA	TRBJ2-2	TRBV9	TGTGCCAGCAGCGTAGGCAGGAACACCGGGGAGCTGTTTTTT	CASSVGRNTGELFF
NA	NA	TRBJ2-5	TRBV6-4	TGTGCCAGCAGTGGGCGGACCCCACAAGAGACCCAGTACTTC	CASSGRTPQETQYF
NA	NA	TRBJ1-1	TRBV5-1	TGCGCCAGCAGCTTGGCCTTGGGGGGGGCGCTCACTGAAGCTTTCTTT	CASSLALGGALTEAFF
NA	few	TRBJ1-2	TRBV13	TGTGCCAGCAGCTTAGACGGAGACTATGGCTACACCTTC	CASSLDGDYGYTF
TRBD2	NA	TRBJ2-3	TRBV6-5	TGTGCCAGCAGTTCCGGGGGGAGTTACACAGATACGCAGTATTTT	CASSSGGSYTDTQYF
TRBD1	NA	TRBJ1-2	TRBV13	TGTGCCAGCAGCTTAGGTGGGACAGGGATCTATGGCTACACCTTC	CASSLGGTGIYGYTF
NA	once	TRBJ2-5	TRBV5-4	TGTGCCAGCAGCTTGGCGGGGGCTGGGGAGACCCAGTACTTC	CASSLAGAGETQYF
NA	once	TRBJ1-1	TRBV11-2	TGTGCCAGCAGCGCCTTAGAGGGTGCTGAAGCTTTCTTT	CASSALEGAEAFF
TRBD1	NA	TRBJ2-7	TRBV11-3	TGTGCCAGCAGCTTGCTACAGGGGAACGAGCAGTACTTC	CASSLLQGNEQYF
NA	NA	TRBJ2-7	TRBV27	TGTGCCAGCAGTCAGAAACCCACCTACGAGCAGTACTTC	CASSQKPTYEQYF
TRBD2	NA	TRBJ2-3	TRBV11-2	TGTGCCAGCAGCTTGTATTCTAGCGGATTCACAGATACGCAGTATTTT	CASSLYSSGFTDTQYF